These 29 T cell receptor beta chains were sequenced from one sample in a study of human T cells and chemical hapten exposure. Time point indicated: pre-sensitization, week 0. Treatment given: therapeutic diphenylcyclopropenone sensitization with weekly scalp DPC. TCRdb re-derived calls from the RACE reads in MiXCR, one entry per CDR3 protein. The sample consists of more than 300,000 distinct CDR3 sequences, approximately 5% of them appearing once. The source material was whole blood, sampled in connection with sensitization to the hapten diphenylcyclopropenone (DPC). These receptor sequences come from a woman younger than 30 with alopecia areata. Some clones in this sample may be carry-over from other donors' samples.

This clonotype was seen more than once but under ten times. The genes are TRBV20-1 and TRBJ2-7; 8 bases align to TRBD1. V dropped 6 bases and J dropped 7; count of bases not matched to a gene: 17. Germline V CDR1 and CDR2: DFQATT, SNEGSKA (reference sequence). The length of the CDR3 is 15 residues. The CDR3 reads CSAGGTGAFLGEQYF. DNA for the CDR3: TGCAGTGCCGGAGGGACAGGAGCCTTCTTGGGGGAGCAGTACTTC.

There are many counts of this clonotype. The chain uses TRBV12-3 or TRBV12-4 and TRBJ1-2; D is uncertain. Trimming left V 2 bases short and J 4 bases short, with 11 bases between. CDR3 length: 14 amino acids. The CDR3 spells CASSLYEGGYGYTF. CDR3 DNA: TGTGCCAGCAGTTTATACGAGGGCGGCTATGGCTACACCTTC.

In this sample, this clonotype turned up a few times. The chain carries TRBV24-1 and TRBJ2-2; D is possibly TRBD2 (6 bases). Germline V gene lookup returns CDR1 KGHDR and CDR2 SFDVKD. The CDR3 consists of 16 residues. Trimming left V 5 bases short and J 3 bases short, with 15 bases between. The CDR3 nucleotides are TGTGCCACCAGTGCGGGGGAGGCAGGGCACACCGGGGAGCTGTTTTTT. This gives the protein CATSAGEAGHTGELFF.

At least ten counts were recorded for this clonotype. This chain links TRBV2 with TRBJ1-3; TRBD1 agrees at 8 bases. The trim removed 4 bases at V and 3 bases at J, leaving 5 bases unmatched. CDR3 length: 15 amino acids. Germline V gene data show CDR1 as SNHLY and CDR2 as FYNNEI. CDR3 DNA sequence: TGTGCCAGCAGTGCCACAGGGGGTAGTGGAAACACCATATATTTT. Translated, it gives CASSATGGSGNTIYF. The entire variable domain, with the rest obtained from reference TRBV2 and TRBJ1-3, is as follows: EPEVTQTPSHQVTQMGQEVILRCVPISNHLYFYWYRQILGQKVEFLVSFYNNEISEKSEIFDDQFSVERPDGSNFTLKIRSTKLEDSAMYFCASSATGGSGNTIYFGEGSWLTVV.

The chain links TRBV7-2 to TRBJ2-4, with 8 bases lining up with TRBD1. The trim removed 0 bases at V and 0 bases at J, leaving 4 bases unmatched. The germline V gene encodes CDR1 SGHTA and CDR2 FQGNSA. There are 17 residues in the CDR3. The DNA for the CDR3 is TGTGCCAGCAGCTTAGCAGGGACAGGAGTAGCCAAAAACATTCAGTACTTC. This encodes CASSLAGTGVAKNIQYF.

Many counts were recorded for this clonotype. CDR3 DNA: TGTGCCAGCAGCCCTGACAGGGGCCCTCTTTATGGCTACACCTTC. It specifies CASSPDRGPLYGYTF. The chain combines TRBV7-6 with TRBJ1-2; 8 bases align to TRBD1. This CDR3 spans 15 amino acids. V lost 5 bases, J lost 5 bases, and 10 bases stayed unmatched. Germline V CDR1 and CDR2: SGHVS, FNYEAQ. Variable domain in full (rest from reference TRBV7-6 and TRBJ1-2): GAGVSQSPRYKVTKRGQDVALRCDPISGHVSLYWYRQALGQGPEFLTYFNYEAQQDKSGLPNDRFSAERPEGSISTLTIQRTEQRDSAMYRCASSPDRGPLYGYTFGSGTRLTVV.

In its sample, this clonotype was seen a few times. The chain has TRBV4-3 and TRBJ2-2, with D unclear. Per the germline V gene, CDR1 is LGHNA and CDR2 is YSLEER. V gave up 2 bases and J gave up 5 bases, with 3 bases separating them. CDR3 size: 12 residues. CDR3 amino acids: CASSQLTGELFF. Here the CDR3 DNA reads TGCGCCAGCAGCCAATTAACCGGGGAGCTGTTTTTT.

This clonotype was counted only a few times. The V call is TRBV18, the J call TRBJ1-4, with D maybe TRBD1 (5 bases). Germline CDR1 and CDR2: KGHSH and LQKENI. The V gene lost 3 bases and the J gene lost 4 bases, with 12 bases spanning the gap. This CDR3 contains 15 residues. This CDR3 reads CASSPQRDLNEKLFF. CDR3 DNA sequence: TGTGCCAGCTCACCCCAACGGGACCTTAATGAAAAACTGTTTTTT.

The chain combines TRBV3-1 with TRBJ1-6; D is uncertain. The germline V and J ends were trimmed by 4 bases and 9 bases, with 13 bases remaining between them. CDR3 length: 14 amino acids. Germline V gene lookup returns CDR1 LGHDT and CDR2 YNNKEL (reference sequence). The CDR3 bases are TGTGCCAGCAGCCTCAGGAGTTCCCCTTCACCCCTCCACTTT. Protein sequence: CASSLRSSPSPLHF. Complete variable domain (other parts from reference TRBV3-1 and TRBJ1-6): DTAVSQTPKYLVTQMGNDKSIKCEQNLGHDTMYWYKQDSKKFLKIMFSYNNKELIINETVPNRFSPKSPDKAHLNLHINSLELGDSAVYFCASSLRSSPSPLHFGNGTRLTVT.

Details on this clonotype: A much larger clone sits a single nucleotide away, making a read error possible. The chain uses TRBV18 and TRBJ1-5; 9 bases align to TRBD1. Looked up from germline, CDR1 is KGHSH and CDR2 is LQKENI. The CDR3 sequence is 16 residues long. The CDR3 coding sequence is TGTGCCAGATCACCTAACAGGGGGCAGGGCAATCAGCCCCAGCATTTT. Its translation is CARSPNRGQGNQPQHF.

This clonotype has just a few counts. The chain uses TRBV7-2 and TRBJ1-1; D is uncertain. Looked up from germline, CDR1 is SGHTA and CDR2 is FQGNSA. The CDR3 has 16 amino acids. Trimming removed 2 bases from V and 4 bases from J, with 17 bases in between. The CDR3 reads CASSLRDPVRPTEAFF. CDR3 nucleotide sequence: TGTGCCAGCAGCTTAAGGGATCCAGTCAGGCCCACTGAAGCTTTCTTT.

This clonotype has a count of ten or more. The J gene is TRBJ1-1, the V gene TRBV20-1; TRBD1 matches at 8 bases. CDR3 length: 15 residues. CDR1 is DFQATT, CDR2 SNEGSKA, per germline (reference sequence). With 4 bases clipped from V and 3 bases from J, the junction kept 10 bases outside the gene matches. CDR3 in amino acids: CSAITTGGWDTEAFF. CDR3 nucleotides: TGCAGTGCTATTACCACAGGGGGTTGGGACACTGAAGCTTTCTTT.

The gene calls are TRBV5-1 and TRBJ2-3; perhaps TRBD1 as D (5 bases). Trimming stripped 4 bases from V and 4 bases from J, with 13 bases between. This CDR3 region has 14 residues. Germline V gene data show CDR1 as SGHRS and CDR2 as YFSETQ. The CDR3, as DNA: TGCGCCAGCAGCGACCCTCAGGGCCCAGATACGCAGTATTTT. Its translation: CASSDPQGPDTQYF.

The chain joins TRBV15 to TRBJ1-4, with a weak D call TRBD1 (5 bases). CDR3 size: 14 residues. V was cut by 5 bases and J by 8 bases, with 15 bases left in between. In germline, CDR1 is LNHNV, CDR2 YYDKDF (reference sequence). The CDR3 is CATSAVRDWEKLFF. The CDR3 bases are TGTGCCACCAGCGCAGTCAGGGATTGGGAAAAACTGTTTTTT.

This clonotype was counted only a few times. The V gene is TRBV4-3, the J gene TRBJ2-3; D may be TRBD2 (6 bases). This CDR3 is built from 15 residues. The germline V gene encodes CDR1 LGHNA and CDR2 YSLEER. The V end was cut by 0 bases, the J end by 4 bases, with 11 bases between. The CDR3 sequence is CASSQEGGRPDTQYF. The CDR3 DNA sequence: TGCGCCAGCAGCCAAGAGGGAGGACGACCAGATACGCAGTATTTT.

The chain carries TRBV9 and TRBJ1-1; D not resolved. The CDR3 is made up of 13 amino acids. Germline values: CDR1 SGDLS, CDR2 YYNGEE. Between the trimmed V and J ends, which lost 1 base and 3 bases, there was a span of 7 bases. CDR3 sequence reads: CASSVTDDTEAFF. For the CDR3, the DNA is TGTGCCAGCAGCGTAACAGACGACACTGAAGCTTTCTTT. The complete variable domain, with remaining parts taken from reference TRBV9 and TRBJ1-1, reads DSGVTQTPKHLITATGQRVTLRCSPRSGDLSVYWYQQSLDQGLQFLIQYYNGEERAKGNILERFSAQQFPDLHSELNLSSLELGDSALYFCASSVTDDTEAFFGQGTRLTVV.

The chain uses TRBV5-1 and TRBJ2-7, with 9 bases matching TRBD1. V shed 0 bases, J shed 3 bases, and the junction held 10 bases outside the gene matches. Germline lookup yields CDR1 SGHRS and CDR2 YFSETQ. The CDR3 is made up of 17 amino acids. CDR3 in amino acids: CASSLVGTGKVNYEQYF. In DNA form, the CDR3 reads TGCGCCAGCAGCTTGGTCGGGACAGGGAAGGTGAACTACGAGCAGTACTTC.

The chain links TRBV5-1 to TRBJ1-3, with TRBD1 matching over 9 bases. V trimming: 0 bases; J trimming: 1 base; junction bases outside the gene matches: 11. Germline CDR1 is SGHRS and CDR2 is YFSETQ. This CDR3 is 19 amino acids long. The CDR3 loop is CASSLAGTGPAGSGNTIYF. CDR3 DNA sequence: TGCGCCAGCAGCTTGGCAGGGACAGGGCCGGCGGGATCTGGAAACACCATATATTTT.

CDR3 sequence: CASSPRQGVSSPLHF. The CDR3 coding sequence is TGTGCCAGCAGTCCCCGACAGGGGGTGAGTTCACCCCTCCACTTT. V is TRBV12-3 or TRBV12-4 and J is TRBJ1-6; 9 bases line up with TRBD1. CDR3 length: 15 residues. V shed 5 bases, J shed 9 bases, and the junction held 8 bases outside the gene matches.

This chain connects TRBV5-6 to TRBJ2-3; 12 positions match TRBD1. The CDR3 length is 20 residues. J gave up 5 bases and V 1 base, and 17 bases lay outside the gene matches. Germline V CDR1 and CDR2: SGHDT, YYEEEE. This chain's CDR3 is CASSLKLWFRDRGPKDTQYF. The CDR3 nucleotides read TGTGCCAGCAGCTTGAAACTCTGGTTCCGGGACAGGGGGCCAAAAGATACGCAGTATTTT.

Only a few counts were recorded for this clonotype. V gene TRBV6-5 combines with J gene TRBJ2-3; 7 bases fit TRBD2. This CDR3 comprises 15 residues. The ends lost 4 bases at V and 1 base at J; junction bases unmatched: 5. Per germline, CDR1 MNHEY and CDR2 SVGAGI. Written as DNA, the CDR3 is TGTGCCAGCAGTTCCGGGGCGGGGGGCACAGATACGCAGTATTTT. Encoded protein: CASSSGAGGTDTQYF.

In this sample, this clonotype turned up many times. V gene TRBV25-1 combines with J gene TRBJ1-2, with 7 positions matching TRBD1. The V gene end was trimmed by 5 bases and the J gene end by 7 bases; junction bases not matched to a gene: 4. The CDR3 contains 12 residues. Germline loops: CDR1 MGHDK, CDR2 SYGVNS. This chain's CDR3 is CASSLGTVGYTF. As DNA, the CDR3 is TGTGCCAGCAGTTTGGGGACAGTTGGCTACACCTTC.

This clonotype was counted ten times or more. The chain links TRBV6-2 or TRBV6-3 to TRBJ2-1, with 7 bases aligning to TRBD2. Germline-derived CDR1 and CDR2 are MNHEY and SVGEGT. This CDR3 has 13 residues. V trimming: 4 bases; J trimming: 5 bases; junction bases outside the gene matches: 2. CDR3 loop: CASSWTRHNEQFF. In nucleotides, the CDR3 is TGTGCCAGCAGTTGGACTAGACACAATGAGCAGTTCTTC.

This clonotype was seen repeatedly, ten times or more. The genes are TRBV28 and TRBJ2-3, with a possible D match to TRBD1 (5 bases). The germline V and J ends were trimmed by 8 bases and 8 bases, with 17 bases remaining between them. CDR1 MDHEN and CDR2 SYDVKM come from the germline V gene. This CDR3 has 13 amino acids. CDR3 DNA: TGTGCCAGCCTACTGGGTGGGGCAGGTACGCAGTATTTT. The encoded protein is CASLLGGAGTQYF.

This clonotype was counted ten times or more. The V gene is TRBV20-1, the J gene TRBJ2-7, with 9 bases identical to TRBD1. J was trimmed by 0 bases and V by 0 bases; bases with no gene match: 3. This CDR3 comprises 15 residues. The germline gives CDR1 DFQATT, CDR2 SNEGSKA (reference sequence). The CDR3 sequence: CSARDGDRDSYEQYF. CDR3 DNA sequence: TGCAGTGCTAGAGATGGGGACAGGGACTCCTACGAGCAGTACTTC.

This chain connects TRBV18 to TRBJ1-1; TRBD1 matches 9 bases. The CDR3 consists of 15 residues. The V gene end was trimmed by 6 bases and the J gene end by 3 bases; junction bases not matched to a gene: 8. Germline V lookup: CDR1 KGHSH, CDR2 LQKENI. The CDR3 region is CASSFRRDRDTEAFF. The CDR3 DNA reads TGTGCCAGCTCGTTTAGGCGGGACAGGGACACTGAAGCTTTCTTT.

The V call is TRBV29-1, the J call TRBJ1-4; TRBD1 might be the D (5 bases). V lost 5 bases to trimming and J lost 7 bases, with 8 bases between them. CDR1 SQVTM and CDR2 ANQGSEA come from the germline V gene. CDR3 length equals 11 residues. CDR3 nucleotide sequence: TGCAGCGTTTGGCAGGGTGAAAAACTGTTTTTT. Encoded protein: CSVWQGEKLFF.

With respect to this clonotype: A much more abundant neighbour one base away suggests this may be a read error. The chain has TRBV7-2 and TRBJ2-3; 9 positions agree with TRBD2. Per germline, CDR1 SGHTA and CDR2 FQGNSA. The junction had 10 bases not matched to a gene; V was cut back by 0 bases and J by 0 bases. CDR3 size: 19 residues. DNA for the CDR3: TGTGCCAGCAGCTTAGCTATCCCCGGGACTAGCAGTAGCACAGATACGCAGTATTTT. This translates into CASSLAIPGTSSSTDTQYF.

There are a few counts of this clonotype. This chain connects TRBV10-3 to TRBJ2-7; the match to TRBD1 covers 7 bases. Per germline, CDR1 ENHRY and CDR2 SYGVKD. The CDR3 spans 14 residues. V dropped 4 bases and J dropped 0; count of bases not matched to a gene: 3. CDR3: CAISVDRDSYEQYF. The CDR3 bases are TGTGCCATCAGTGTCGACAGGGACTCCTACGAGCAGTACTTC.